This entry describes one T cell receptor (beta chain). As yet, its antigen is unknown. This sample is part of a study of response to subunit inactivated influenza vaccine. TCRdb recomputed calls from the RT-PCR reads with MiXCR, one row per CDR3 protein. This sample has some 500,000 distinct CDR3 sequences, with 10% to 15% found just once. Deletions cut 4 bases from V and 1 base from J, with 5 bases between. The CDR3 length is 11 residues. Germline V CDR1 and CDR2: SQVTM, ANQGSEA. Study results and caveats: Authors suggested each seasonal flu vaccination may recruit only limited numbers of new T cells.

The starting material was PBMCs from blood, obtained roughly 6 weeks after vaccination. The J gene is TRBJ2-7, the V gene TRBV29-1; D unresolved. This clonotype originated in a man in his fifties who received an inactivated influenza vaccine. The CDR3, as DNA: TGCAGCGTTGCGGAATCCTACGAGCAGTACTTC. Translating it yields CSVAESYEQYF.